This T cell receptor beta chain was identified during a study of T cell changes during pregnancy in multiple sclerosis. The protocol was immunoSEQ multiplex PCR, while the TCRdb copy is restricted to in-frame clones and leaves out a portion. The sample lists about 80,000 clones, about 91% occurring once. The CDR3 is made up of 13 amino acids. Germline loops: CDR1 MNHEY, CDR2 SVGAGI. Trimming left V 4 bases short and J 2 bases short, with 6 bases between. This clonotype was obtained from a female donor with multiple sclerosis, enrolled in a pregnancy study. The genes are TRBV6-5 and TRBJ1-3; D perhaps matches TRBD1 (6 bases). The sequencing here drew on peripheral blood, taken before pregnancy. DNA for the CDR3: TGTGCCAGCAGTTGGACAGCTGGAAACACCATATATTTT. This translates into CASSWTAGNTIYF.